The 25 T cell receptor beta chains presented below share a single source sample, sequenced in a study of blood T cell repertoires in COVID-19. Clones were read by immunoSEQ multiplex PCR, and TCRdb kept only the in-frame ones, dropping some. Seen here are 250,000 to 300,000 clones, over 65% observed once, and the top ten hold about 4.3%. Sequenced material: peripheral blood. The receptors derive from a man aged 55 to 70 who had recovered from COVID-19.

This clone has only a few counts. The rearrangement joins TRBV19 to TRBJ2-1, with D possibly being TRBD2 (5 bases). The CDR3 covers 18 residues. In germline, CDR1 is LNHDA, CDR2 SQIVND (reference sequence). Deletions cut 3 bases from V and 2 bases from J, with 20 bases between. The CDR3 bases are TGTGCCAGTAGTATCTCCGCCGCTAGCAAACGGACCTACAATGAGCAGTTCTTC. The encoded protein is CASSISAASKRTYNEQFF.

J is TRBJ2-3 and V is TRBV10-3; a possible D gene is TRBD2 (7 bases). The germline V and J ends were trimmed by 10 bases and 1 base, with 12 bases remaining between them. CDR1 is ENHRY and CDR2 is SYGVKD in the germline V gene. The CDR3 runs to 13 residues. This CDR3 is CATGGPGTDTQYF. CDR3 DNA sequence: TGTGCCACCGGGGGGCCCGGCACAGATACGCAGTATTTT.

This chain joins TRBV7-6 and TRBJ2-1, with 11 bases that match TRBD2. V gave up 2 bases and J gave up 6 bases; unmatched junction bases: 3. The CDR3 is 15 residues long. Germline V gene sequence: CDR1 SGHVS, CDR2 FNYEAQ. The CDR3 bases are TGTGCCAGCAGCTTAAGCGGACTAGCGGGCAATGAGCAGTTCTTC. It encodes CASSLSGLAGNEQFF.

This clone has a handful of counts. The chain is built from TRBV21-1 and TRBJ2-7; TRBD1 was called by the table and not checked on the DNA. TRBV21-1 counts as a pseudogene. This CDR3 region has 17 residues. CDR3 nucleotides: TGTGCCAGCAGCACCCGCCGCCGGGACAGCCGCCCTTACGAGCAGTACTTC. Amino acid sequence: CASSTRRRDSRPYEQYF.

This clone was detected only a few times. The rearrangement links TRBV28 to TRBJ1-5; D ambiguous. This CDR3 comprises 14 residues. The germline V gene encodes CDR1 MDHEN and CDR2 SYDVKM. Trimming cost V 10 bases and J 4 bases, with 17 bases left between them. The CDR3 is CATNPYSSNQPQHF. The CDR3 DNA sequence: TGTGCCACCAACCCCTACAGTTCTAATCAGCCCCAGCATTTT.

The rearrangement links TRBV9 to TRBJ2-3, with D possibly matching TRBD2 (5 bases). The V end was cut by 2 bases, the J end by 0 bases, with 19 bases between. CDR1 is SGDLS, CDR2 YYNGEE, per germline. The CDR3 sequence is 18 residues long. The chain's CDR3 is CASSVTLDSSYSTDTQYF. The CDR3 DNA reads TGTGCCAGCAGCGTCACTTTGGACTCGTCTTATAGCACAGATACGCAGTATTTT.

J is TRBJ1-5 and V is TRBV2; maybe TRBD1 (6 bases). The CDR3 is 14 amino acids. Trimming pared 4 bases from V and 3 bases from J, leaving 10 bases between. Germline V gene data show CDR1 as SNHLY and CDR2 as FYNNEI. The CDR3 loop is CASSGTGNNQPQHF. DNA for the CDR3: TGTGCCAGCAGTGGCACAGGGAACAATCAGCCCCAGCATTTT.

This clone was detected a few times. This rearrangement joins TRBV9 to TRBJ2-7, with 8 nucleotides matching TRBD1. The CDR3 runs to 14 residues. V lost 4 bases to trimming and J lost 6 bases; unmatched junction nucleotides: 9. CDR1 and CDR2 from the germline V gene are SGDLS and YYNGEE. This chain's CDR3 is CASSQGPGGIEQYF. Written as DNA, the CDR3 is TGTGCCAGCAGCCAAGGCCCAGGGGGCATCGAGCAGTACTTC.

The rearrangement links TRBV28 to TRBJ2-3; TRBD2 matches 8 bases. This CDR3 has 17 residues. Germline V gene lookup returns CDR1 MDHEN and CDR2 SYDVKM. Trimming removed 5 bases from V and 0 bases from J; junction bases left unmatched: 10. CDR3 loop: CASSQTSGSFSTDTQYF. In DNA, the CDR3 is TGTGCCAGCAGTCAAACTAGCGGATCTTTTAGCACAGATACGCAGTATTTT.

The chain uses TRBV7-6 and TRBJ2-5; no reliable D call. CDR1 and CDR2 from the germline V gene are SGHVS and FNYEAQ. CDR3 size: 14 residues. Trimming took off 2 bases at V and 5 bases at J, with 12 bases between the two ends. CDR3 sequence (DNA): TGTGCCAGCAGCTTAACGGGTGTCGGGGAGACCCAGTACTTC. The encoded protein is CASSLTGVGETQYF.

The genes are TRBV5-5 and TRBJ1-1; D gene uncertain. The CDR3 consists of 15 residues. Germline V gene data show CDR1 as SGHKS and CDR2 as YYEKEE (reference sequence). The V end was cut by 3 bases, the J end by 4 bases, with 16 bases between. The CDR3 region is CASSWAGARGTEAFF. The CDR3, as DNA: TGTGCCAGCAGCTGGGCGGGAGCCCGGGGCACTGAAGCTTTCTTT.

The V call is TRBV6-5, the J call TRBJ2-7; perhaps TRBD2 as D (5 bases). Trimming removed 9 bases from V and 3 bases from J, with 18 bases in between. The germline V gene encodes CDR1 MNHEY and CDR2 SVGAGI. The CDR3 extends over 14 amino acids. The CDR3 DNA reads TGTGCCAGACAACCGGGAACGACAAGCTACGAGCAGTACTTC. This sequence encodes CARQPGTTSYEQYF.

CDR3 sequence reads: CASAVGRRTYGYTF. The CDR3 coding sequence is TGTGCCTCAGCGGTGGGAAGGAGGACCTATGGCTACACCTTC. V gene TRBV28 combines with J gene TRBJ1-2, with no clear D. Trimming took off 11 bases at V and 4 bases at J, with 20 bases between the two ends. Per germline, CDR1 MDHEN and CDR2 SYDVKM. This CDR3 region has 14 residues.

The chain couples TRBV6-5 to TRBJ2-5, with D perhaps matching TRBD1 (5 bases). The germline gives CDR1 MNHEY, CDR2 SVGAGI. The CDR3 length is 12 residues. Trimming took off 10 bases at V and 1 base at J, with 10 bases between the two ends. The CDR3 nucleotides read TGTGCCACCAGGGCCCCCCAAGAGACCCAGTACTTC. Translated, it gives CATRAPQETQYF.

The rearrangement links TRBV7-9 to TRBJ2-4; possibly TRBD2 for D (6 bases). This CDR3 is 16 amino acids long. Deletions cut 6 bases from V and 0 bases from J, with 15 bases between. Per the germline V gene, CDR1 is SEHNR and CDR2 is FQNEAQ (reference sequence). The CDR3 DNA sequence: TGTGCCAGCAGTTCCATTGGGGGACTAGCCAAAAACATTCAGTACTTC. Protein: CASSSIGGLAKNIQYF.

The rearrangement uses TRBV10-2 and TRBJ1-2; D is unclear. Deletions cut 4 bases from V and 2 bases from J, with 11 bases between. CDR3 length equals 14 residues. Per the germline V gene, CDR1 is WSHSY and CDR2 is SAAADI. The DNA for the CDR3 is TGCGCCAGCAGTGTTGCGAACTTCAACTATGGCTACACCTTC. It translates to CASSVANFNYGYTF.

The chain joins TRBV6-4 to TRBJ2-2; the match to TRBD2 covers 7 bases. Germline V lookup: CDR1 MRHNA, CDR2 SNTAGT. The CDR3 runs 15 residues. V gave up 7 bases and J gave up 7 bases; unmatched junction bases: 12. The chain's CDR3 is CASNASGAVGGELFF. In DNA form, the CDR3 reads TGTGCCAGCAACGCGAGCGGGGCTGTCGGCGGGGAGCTGTTTTTT.

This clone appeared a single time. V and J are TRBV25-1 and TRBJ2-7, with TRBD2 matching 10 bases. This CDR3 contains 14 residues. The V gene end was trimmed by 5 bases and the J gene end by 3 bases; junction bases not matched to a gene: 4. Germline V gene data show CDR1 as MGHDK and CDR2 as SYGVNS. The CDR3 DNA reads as TGTGCCAGCAGTTCCCGGACTAGCGGCTACGAGCAGTACTTC. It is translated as CASSSRTSGYEQYF.

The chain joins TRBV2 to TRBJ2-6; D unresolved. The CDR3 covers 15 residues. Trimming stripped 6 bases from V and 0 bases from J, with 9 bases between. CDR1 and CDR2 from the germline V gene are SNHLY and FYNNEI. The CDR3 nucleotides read TGTGCCAGCAGGTACACAGCCTCTGGGGCCAACGTCCTGACTTTC. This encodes CASRYTASGANVLTF. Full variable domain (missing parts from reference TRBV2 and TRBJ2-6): EPEVTQTPSHQVTQMGQEVILRCVPISNHLYFYWYRQILGQKVEFLVSFYNNEISEKSEIFDDQFSVERPDGSNFTLKIRSTKLEDSAMYFCASRYTASGANVLTFGAGSRLTVL.

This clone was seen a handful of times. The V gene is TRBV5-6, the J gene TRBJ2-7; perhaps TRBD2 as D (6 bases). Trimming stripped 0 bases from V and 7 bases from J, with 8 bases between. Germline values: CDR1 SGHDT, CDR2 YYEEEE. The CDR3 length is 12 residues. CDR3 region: CASSLAAGEQYF. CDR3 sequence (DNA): TGTGCCAGCAGCTTGGCCGCGGGGGAGCAGTACTTC.

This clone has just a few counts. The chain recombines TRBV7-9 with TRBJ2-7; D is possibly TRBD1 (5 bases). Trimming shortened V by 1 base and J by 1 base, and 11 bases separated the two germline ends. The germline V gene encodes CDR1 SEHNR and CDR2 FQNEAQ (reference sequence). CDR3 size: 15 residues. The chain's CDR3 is CASSLGQGLSYEQYF. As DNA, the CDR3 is TGTGCCAGCAGCTTAGGCCAGGGATTGTCCTACGAGCAGTACTTC.

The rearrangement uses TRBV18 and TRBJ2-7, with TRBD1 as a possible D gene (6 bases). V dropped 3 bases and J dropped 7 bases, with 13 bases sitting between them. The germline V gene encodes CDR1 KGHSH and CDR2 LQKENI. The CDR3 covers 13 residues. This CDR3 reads CASSPVQGREQYF. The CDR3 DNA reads TGTGCCAGCTCACCGGTACAGGGAAGGGAGCAGTACTTC.

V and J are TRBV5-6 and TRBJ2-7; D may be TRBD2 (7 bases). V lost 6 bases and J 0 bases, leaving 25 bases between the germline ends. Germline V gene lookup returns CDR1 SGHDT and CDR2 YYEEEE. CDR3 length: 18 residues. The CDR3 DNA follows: TGTGCCAGCACTCCCTGGGCCCCTAGGGGGGGGATCTCCTACGAGCAGTACTTC. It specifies CASTPWAPRGGISYEQYF. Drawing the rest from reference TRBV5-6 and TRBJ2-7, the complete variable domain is DAGVTQSPTHLIKTRGQQVTLRCSPKSGHDTVSWYQQALGQGPQFIFQYYEEEERQRGNFPDRFSGHQFPNYSSELNVNALLLGDSALYLCASTPWAPRGGISYEQYFGPGTRLTVT.

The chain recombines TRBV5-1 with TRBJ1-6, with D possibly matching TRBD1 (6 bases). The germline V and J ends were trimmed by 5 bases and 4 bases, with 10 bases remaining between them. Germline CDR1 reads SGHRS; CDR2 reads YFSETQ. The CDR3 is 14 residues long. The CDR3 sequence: CASSFDRYNSPLHF. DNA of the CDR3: TGCGCCAGCAGTTTTGACAGGTATAATTCACCCCTCCACTTT.

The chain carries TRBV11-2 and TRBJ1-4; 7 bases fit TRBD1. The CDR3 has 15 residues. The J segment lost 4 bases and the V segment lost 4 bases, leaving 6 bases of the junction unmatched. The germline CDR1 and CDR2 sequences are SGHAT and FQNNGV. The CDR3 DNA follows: TGTGCCAGCAGCTGGGGACAGACCAGTAATGAAAAACTGTTTTTT. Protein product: CASSWGQTSNEKLFF.